This is a list of T cell receptor beta chains from one sample in a study of blood T cell repertoires in COVID-19. Method: immunoSEQ multiplex PCR; TCRdb's copy keeps in-frame clones and lacks some. The profile covers fewer than 450,000 clones, with around 90% appearing a single time and 2% to 2.5% taken by the ten largest. What was sequenced was PBMCs or T cells enriched from blood (not recorded which). The receptors shown here come from a woman in her 40s with acute COVID-19. The CDR3 runs from the conserved cysteine through the conserved F or W. Fields, in order: clone size, D gene, J gene, V gene, CDR3 length, CDR3 protein, CDR3 DNA. D genes are given only for firm matches. Rows give clone size only sometimes, using once, few, many, or a class for an expanded clone.

>NA|TRBD1|TRBJ1-1|TRBV27|12
CASREWTGRAFF
TGTGCCAGCAGGGAATGGACAGGGCGGGCTTTCTTT
>few|NA|TRBJ1-4|TRBV2|14
CASHGQGLNEKLFF
TGTGCCAGCCATGGGCAGGGCCTAAATGAAAAACTGTTTTTT
>NA|NA|TRBJ2-5|TRBV5-4|17
CASSFGQAGPPSETQYF
TGTGCCAGCAGCTTTGGGCAAGCCGGCCCGCCGTCGGAGACCCAGTACTTC
>once|NA|TRBJ2-5|TRBV7-2|15
CASSLAGAGQETQYF
TGTGCCAGCAGCTTAGCGGGGGCGGGTCAGGAGACCCAGTACTTC
>NA|NA|TRBJ1-2|TRBV12-2|14
CASRAEQGPYGYTF
TGTGCAAGTCGCGCCGAACAGGGGCCCTATGGCTACACCTTC
>NA|TRBD2|TRBJ2-1|TRBV7-9|13
CASLAGGFQWQFF
TGTGCCAGTCTAGCGGGGGGGTTCCAATGGCAGTTCTTC
>few|NA|TRBJ1-2|TRBV30|12
CAWSTGAAGYTF
TGTGCCTGGAGTACTGGGGCGGCCGGCTACACCTTC
>NA|NA|TRBJ1-2|TRBV2|12
CASSQVGYGYTF
TGTGCCAGCAGTCAGGTTGGTTATGGCTACACCTTC
>NA|NA|TRBJ2-7|TRBV29-1|14
CSIADGVRSYEQYF
TGCAGCATCGCAGACGGGGTTCGATCCTACGAGCAGTACTTC
>NA|NA|TRBJ1-2|TRBV6-5|15
CASSYSRGGGNYYTF
TGTGCCAGCAGTTACTCGAGAGGGGGGGGTAATTACTACACCTTC
>NA|TRBD2|TRBJ2-5|TRBV2|14
CASSTSGGTVTQYF
TGTGCCAGCAGCACTAGCGGGGGGACGGTCACCCAGTACTTC
>NA|NA|TRBJ1-2|TRBV5-1|15
CASSLGGRSHYGYTF
TGCGCCAGCAGCTTGGGGGGCAGGTCGCACTATGGCTACACCTTC
>once|NA|TRBJ1-4|TRBV5-4|17
CASSLGGRASTNEKLFF
TGTGCCAGCAGCTTGGGAGGCAGGGCTTCAACTAATGAAAAACTGTTTTTT
>NA|NA|TRBJ1-5|TRBV6-1|16
CASSEAPGVMFQPQHF
TGTGCCAGCAGTGAAGCGCCAGGGGTGATGTTTCAGCCCCAGCATTTT
>NA|NA|TRBJ1-6|TRBV25-1|14
CASSQRGGNSPLHF
TGTGCCAGCAGTCAAAGGGGGGGAAATTCACCCCTCCACTTT
>once|TRBD1|TRBJ1-3|TRBV19|15
CASTLSGGYGNTIYF
TGTGCCAGTACCTTGTCAGGGGGCTATGGAAACACCATATATTTT
>NA|TRBD2|TRBJ2-2|TRBV2|14
CASRSLAGIGELFF
TGTGCCAGCAGGAGTCTAGCGGGGATCGGGGAGCTGTTTTTT
>once|NA|TRBJ2-7|TRBV6-2/TRBV6-3|16
CASSYIGTHPTYEQYF
TGTGCCAGCAGTTATATTGGCACCCACCCAACCTACGAGCAGTACTTC